This TCR beta chain emerged from a study of cytomegalovirus exposure and HLA in healthy donors. The PCR ran on 60 Vbeta and 13 Jbeta primers. Sequencing used immunoSEQ multiplex PCR; TCRdb keeps in-frame clones, though not all of them. Among fewer than 250,000 clones, roughly 80% were seen once, and the ten largest hold around 2.8%. In the case of this clone: Its specificity is not known.

Study-level results: Some segments of the V type, notably TRBV6-2 and TRBV6-3, were excluded as indistinguishable. The majority of TCR sequences were rare, yet some public TCRs appeared in many donors. Looking again later, the authors saw that most CMV-associated TCR beta chains seemed HLA-restricted.

This CDR3 comprises 10 residues. Germline CDR1 is SGHVS and CDR2 is FQNEAQ. Trimming took off 7 bases at V and 4 bases at J, with 4 bases between the two ends. The chain carries TRBV7-8 and TRBJ1-1; D not resolved. The sequencing sample was made of PBMCs. The TCR comes from a man aged 25 to 40 in good health and CMV-seronegative. In DNA form, the CDR3 reads TGTGCCAGCATCCGCACTGAAGCTTTCTTT. It encodes CASIRTEAFF.